This T cell receptor beta chain was observed in a study of shared clonotypes between healthy human individuals. Concerning this clone itself: The antigen is unknown.

Study-level results: Shared clonotypes across all four donors exceeded non-shared ones in generation probability. A few donors had roughly 5% of their naive CD4 clonotypes in common. A small donor pool kept down the genetic and exposure-history diversity that was represented.

Assay used: immunoSEQ multiplex PCR; TCRdb lists only in-frame clones, some missing. The table records about 980,000 clones, over 75% of them present only once. CDR3 length equals 15 residues. Germline lookup yields CDR1 LNHDA and CDR2 SQIVND (reference sequence). The V gene end was trimmed by 7 bases and the J gene end by 6 bases; junction bases not matched to a gene: 8. The sequencing input was memory CD4+ T cells sorted from blood. Subset: CD45RA-negative fraction. The rearrangement links TRBV19 to TRBJ2-1, with 11 bases aligning to TRBD2. The receptor's source is a man younger than 35 in good health. This CDR3 is CASIGAGLAGNEQFF. DNA of the CDR3: TGTGCCAGTATAGGGGCCGGACTAGCGGGCAATGAGCAGTTCTTC.